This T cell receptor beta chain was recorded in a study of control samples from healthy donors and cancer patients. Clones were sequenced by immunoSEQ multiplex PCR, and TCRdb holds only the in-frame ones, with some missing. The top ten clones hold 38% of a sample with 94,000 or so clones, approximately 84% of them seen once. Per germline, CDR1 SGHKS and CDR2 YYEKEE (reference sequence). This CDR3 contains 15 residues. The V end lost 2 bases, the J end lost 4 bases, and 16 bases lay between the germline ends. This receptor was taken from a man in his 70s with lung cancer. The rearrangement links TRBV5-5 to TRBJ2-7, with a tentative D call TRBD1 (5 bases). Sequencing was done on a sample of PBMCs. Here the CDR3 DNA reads TGTGCCAGCAGCTTCAGGGAAGTGAACTTATACGAGCAGTACTTC. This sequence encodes CASSFREVNLYEQYF.